Below are 10 T cell receptor beta chains sequenced from a single sample in a study of cytomegalovirus exposure and HLA in healthy donors. This table comes from immunoSEQ multiplex PCR, and its TCRdb copy is limited to in-frame clones, with some not included. There are around 150,000 clones in the sample; approximately 96% occur only once, and approximately 0.97% lies in the top ten. Specimen: PBMCs. The source of these receptors is a woman younger than 30 in good health and CMV-seronegative.

This clone was seen only once. The V and J genes are TRBV21-1 and TRBJ2-7; TRBD1, the D gene given by the table, was not confirmed from the DNA. TRBV21-1 is a pseudogene locus. CDR3 size: 18 residues. The CDR3 here is CASSRDKPRTVLSYEQYF. In nucleotides, the CDR3 is TGTGCCAGCAGCAGAGACAAACCCCGGACAGTTCTCTCCTACGAGCAGTACTTC.

The chain recombines TRBV9 with TRBJ1-1, with D maybe TRBD1 (6 bases). V lost 0 bases to trimming and J lost 0 bases, with 15 bases between them. Germline CDR1 reads SGDLS; CDR2 reads YYNGEE. The CDR3 spans 17 residues. The CDR3 region is CASSVAGGGLMNTEAFF. DNA for the CDR3: TGTGCCAGCAGCGTAGCTGGCGGGGGGCTTATGAACACTGAAGCTTTCTTT.

The chain carries TRBV6-6 and TRBJ1-1; 7 bases line up with TRBD1. Germline V gene data show CDR1 as MNHNY and CDR2 as SVGAGI (reference sequence). The CDR3 has 14 residues. Trimming at V came to 2 bases and at J to 5 bases, leaving 5 bases not matched to a gene. The CDR3 loop reads CASSYPDRSTEAFF. CDR3 in DNA: TGTGCCAGCAGTTACCCGGACAGGTCAACTGAAGCTTTCTTT.

The chain links TRBV7-2 to TRBJ1-2, with 10 bases that match TRBD1. Germline CDR1 and CDR2: SGHTA and FQGNSA. The CDR3 loop spans 14 amino acids. J lost 7 bases, V lost 3 bases, and 5 bases had no gene match. The chain's CDR3 is CASSFDRGRGGYTF. The CDR3 DNA is TGTGCCAGCAGCTTTGACAGGGGGCGGGGTGGCTACACCTTC.

This chain uses TRBV5-4 with TRBJ2-7, with 9 positions matching TRBD1. Looked up from germline, CDR1 is SGHNT and CDR2 is YYREEE (reference sequence). Trimming at V came to 4 bases and at J to 2 bases, leaving 4 bases not matched to a gene. CDR3 length equals 14 residues. In DNA, the CDR3 is TGTGCCAGCAGCCGACAGGGGGGGACCTACGAGCAGTACTTC. Protein product: CASSRQGGTYEQYF.

The V and J genes are TRBV7-3 and TRBJ1-1, with TRBD1 matching 9 bases. CDR1 is SGHTA, CDR2 FQGTGA, per germline. With V trimmed by 4 bases and J by 5 bases, 2 bases remained unmatched. This CDR3 region has 13 residues. The CDR3 sequence is CASSSQGATEAFF. CDR3 nucleotide sequence: TGTGCCAGCAGCTCACAGGGGGCTACTGAAGCTTTCTTT. The full variable domain, in which reference TRBV7-3 and TRBJ1-1 provide the parts outside the CDR3, is GAGVSQTPSNKVTEKGKYVELRCDPISGHTALYWYRQSLGQGPEFLIYFQGTGAADDSGLPNDRFFAVRPEGSVSTLKIQRTERGDSAVYLCASSSQGATEAFFGQGTRLTVV.

CDR3 nucleotide sequence: TGTGCCAGCAGCTCCAGGGGGCAGATAAACACTGAAGCTTTCTTT. Protein sequence: CASSSRGQINTEAFF. This rearrangement joins TRBV7-6 to TRBJ1-1; the match to TRBD1 covers 8 bases. CDR3 length: 15 amino acids. Unmatched junction bases numbered 6, after V lost 4 bases and J lost 2 bases. Germline V lookup: CDR1 SGHVS, CDR2 FNYEAQ.

This clone is a singleton in its sample. The chain links TRBV6-1 to TRBJ1-4; 11 bases line up with TRBD1. V lost 4 bases and J lost 10; bases outside the gene matches: 8. This CDR3 has 15 residues. Germline V gives CDR1 MNHNS, CDR2 SASEGT. The CDR3 is CASSVRPGTGGKLFF. Written as DNA, the CDR3 is TGTGCCAGCAGTGTTCGACCAGGGACAGGGGGAAAACTGTTTTTT.

CDR3 nucleotides: TGCGCCAGCAGCCCTCTAGCGGGGACGAACACCGGGGAGCTGTTTTTT. It encodes CASSPLAGTNTGELFF. This chain links TRBV5-1 with TRBJ2-2, with 9 bases lining up with TRBD2. The CDR3 is 16 residues long. Looked up from germline, CDR1 is SGHRS and CDR2 is YFSETQ. V shed 4 bases and J 0 bases; nucleotides not matched to a gene: 4.

This sequence joins TRBV25-1 and TRBJ2-3; 8 nucleotides align to TRBD1. The CDR3 has 14 amino acids. The germline gives CDR1 MGHDK, CDR2 SYGVNS. V shed 4 bases and J 3 bases; nucleotides not matched to a gene: 3. The CDR3 reads CASSVRQGTDTQYF. The CDR3 DNA reads as TGTGCCAGCAGTGTACGACAGGGGACAGATACGCAGTATTTT.